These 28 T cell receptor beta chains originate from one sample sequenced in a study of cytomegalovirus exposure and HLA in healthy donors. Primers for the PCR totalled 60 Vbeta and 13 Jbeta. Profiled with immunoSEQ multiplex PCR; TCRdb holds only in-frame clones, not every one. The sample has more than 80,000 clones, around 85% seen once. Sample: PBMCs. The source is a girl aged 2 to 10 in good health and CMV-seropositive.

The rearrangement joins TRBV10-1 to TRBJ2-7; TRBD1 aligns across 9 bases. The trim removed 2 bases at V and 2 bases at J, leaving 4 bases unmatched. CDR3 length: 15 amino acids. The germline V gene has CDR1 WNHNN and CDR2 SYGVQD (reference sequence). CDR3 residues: CASSETGGNPYEQYF. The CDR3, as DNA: TGCGCCAGCAGTGAGACAGGGGGCAATCCCTACGAGCAGTACTTC.

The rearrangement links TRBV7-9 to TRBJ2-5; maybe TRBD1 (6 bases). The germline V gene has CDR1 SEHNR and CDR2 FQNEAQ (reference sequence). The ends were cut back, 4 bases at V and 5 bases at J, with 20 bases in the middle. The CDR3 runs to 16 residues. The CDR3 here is CASSSHQQGFQETQYF. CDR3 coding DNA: TGTGCCAGCAGCTCACATCAACAGGGTTTTCAGGAGACCCAGTACTTC. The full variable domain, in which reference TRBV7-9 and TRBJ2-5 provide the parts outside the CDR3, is DTGVSQNPRHKITKRGQNVTFRCDPISEHNRLYWYRQTLGQGPEFLTYFQNEAQLEKSRLLSDRFSAERPKGSFSTLEIQRTEQGDSAMYLCASSSHQQGFQETQYFGPGTRLLVL.

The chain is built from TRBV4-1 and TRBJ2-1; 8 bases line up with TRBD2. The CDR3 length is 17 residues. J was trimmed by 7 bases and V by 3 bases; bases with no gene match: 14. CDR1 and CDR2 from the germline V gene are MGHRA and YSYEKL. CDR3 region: CASSQQKPGLGINEQFF. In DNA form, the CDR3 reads TGCGCCAGCAGCCAGCAGAAGCCGGGACTAGGGATAAATGAGCAGTTCTTC.

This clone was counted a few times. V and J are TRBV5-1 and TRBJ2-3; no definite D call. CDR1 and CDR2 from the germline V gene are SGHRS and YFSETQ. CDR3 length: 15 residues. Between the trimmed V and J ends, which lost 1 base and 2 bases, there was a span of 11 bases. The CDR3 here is CASSLSAPITDTQYF. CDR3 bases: TGCGCCAGCAGCTTGTCAGCGCCAATCACAGATACGCAGTATTTT.

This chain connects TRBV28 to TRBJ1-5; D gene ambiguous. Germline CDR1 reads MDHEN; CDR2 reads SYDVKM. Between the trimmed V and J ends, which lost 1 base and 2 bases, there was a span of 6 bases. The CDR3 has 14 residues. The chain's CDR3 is CASSLYLGNQPQHF. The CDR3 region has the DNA TGTGCCAGCAGTTTATACTTGGGCAATCAGCCCCAGCATTTT.

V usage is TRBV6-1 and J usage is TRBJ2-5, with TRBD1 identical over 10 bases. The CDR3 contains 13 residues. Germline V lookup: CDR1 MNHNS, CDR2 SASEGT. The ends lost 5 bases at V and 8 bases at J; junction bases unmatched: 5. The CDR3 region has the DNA TGTGCCAGCAGTTTCGGGACAGGGGTTACCCAGTACTTC. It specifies CASSFGTGVTQYF.

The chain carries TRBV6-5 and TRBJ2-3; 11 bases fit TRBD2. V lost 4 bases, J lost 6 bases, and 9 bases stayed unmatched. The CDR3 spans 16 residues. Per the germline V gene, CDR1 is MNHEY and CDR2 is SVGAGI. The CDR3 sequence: CASSLETSGGGDTQYF. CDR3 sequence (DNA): TGTGCCAGCAGTTTAGAAACTAGCGGGGGCGGGGATACGCAGTATTTT.

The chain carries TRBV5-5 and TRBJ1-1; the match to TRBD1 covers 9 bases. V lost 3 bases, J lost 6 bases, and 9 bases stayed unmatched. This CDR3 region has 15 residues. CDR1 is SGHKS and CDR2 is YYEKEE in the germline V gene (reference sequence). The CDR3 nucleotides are TGTGCCAGCAGCTCGGTGGGGACAGGGTCTGCTGAAGCTTTCTTT. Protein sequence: CASSSVGTGSAEAFF.

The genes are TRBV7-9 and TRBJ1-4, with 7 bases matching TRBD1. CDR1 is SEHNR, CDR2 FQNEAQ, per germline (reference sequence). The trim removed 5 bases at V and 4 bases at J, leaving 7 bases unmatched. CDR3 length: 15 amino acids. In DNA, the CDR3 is TGTGCCAGCAGCATCCGGGACAGCCTTAATGAAAAACTGTTTTTT. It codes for CASSIRDSLNEKLFF.

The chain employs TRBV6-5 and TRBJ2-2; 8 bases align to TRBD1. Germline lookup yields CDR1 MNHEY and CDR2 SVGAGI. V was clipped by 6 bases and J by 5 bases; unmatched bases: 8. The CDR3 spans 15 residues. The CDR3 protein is CASRSDRGVTGELFF. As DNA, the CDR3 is TGTGCCAGCAGATCCGACAGGGGTGTGACCGGGGAGCTGTTTTTT.

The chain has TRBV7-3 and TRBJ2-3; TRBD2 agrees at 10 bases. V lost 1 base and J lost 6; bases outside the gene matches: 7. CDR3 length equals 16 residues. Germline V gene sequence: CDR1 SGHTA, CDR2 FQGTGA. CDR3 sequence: CASSLIEAGGPDTQYF. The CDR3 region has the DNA TGTGCCAGCAGCTTAATTGAAGCGGGAGGGCCTGATACGCAGTATTTT.

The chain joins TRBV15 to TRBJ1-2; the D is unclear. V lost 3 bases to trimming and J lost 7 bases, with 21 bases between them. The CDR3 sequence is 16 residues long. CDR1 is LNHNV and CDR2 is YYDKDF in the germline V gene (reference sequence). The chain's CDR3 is CATSRRVADHKVGYTF. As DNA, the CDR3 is TGTGCCACCAGCAGGCGGGTGGCCGACCACAAGGTTGGCTACACCTTC.

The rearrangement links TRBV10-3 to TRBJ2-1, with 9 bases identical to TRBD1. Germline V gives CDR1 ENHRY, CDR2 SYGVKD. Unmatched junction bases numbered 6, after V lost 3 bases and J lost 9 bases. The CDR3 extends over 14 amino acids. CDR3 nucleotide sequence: TGTGCCATCAGTGATTTACAGGGGGCAGCTGAGCAGTTCTTC. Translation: CAISDLQGAAEQFF.

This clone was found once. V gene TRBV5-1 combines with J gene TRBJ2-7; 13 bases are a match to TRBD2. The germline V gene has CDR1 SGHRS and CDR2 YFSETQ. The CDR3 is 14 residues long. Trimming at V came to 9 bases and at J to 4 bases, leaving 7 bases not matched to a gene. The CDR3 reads CATTSGRAGYEQYF. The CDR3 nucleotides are TGCGCCACCACTAGCGGGAGGGCCGGGTACGAGCAGTACTTC.

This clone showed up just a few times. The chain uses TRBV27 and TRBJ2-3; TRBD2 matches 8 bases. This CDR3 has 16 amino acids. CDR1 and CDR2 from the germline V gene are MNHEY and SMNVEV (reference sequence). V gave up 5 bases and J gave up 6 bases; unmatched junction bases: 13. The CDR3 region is CASSPRTSIITDTQYF. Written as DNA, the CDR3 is TGTGCCAGCAGTCCCCGGACTAGCATTATTACTGATACGCAGTATTTT.

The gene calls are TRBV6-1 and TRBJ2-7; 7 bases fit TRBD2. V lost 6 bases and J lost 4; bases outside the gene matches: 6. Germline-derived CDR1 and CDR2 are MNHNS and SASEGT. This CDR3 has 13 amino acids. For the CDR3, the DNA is TGTGCCAGCAGCCTCGGGAGGTTGTACGAGCAGTACTTC. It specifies CASSLGRLYEQYF.

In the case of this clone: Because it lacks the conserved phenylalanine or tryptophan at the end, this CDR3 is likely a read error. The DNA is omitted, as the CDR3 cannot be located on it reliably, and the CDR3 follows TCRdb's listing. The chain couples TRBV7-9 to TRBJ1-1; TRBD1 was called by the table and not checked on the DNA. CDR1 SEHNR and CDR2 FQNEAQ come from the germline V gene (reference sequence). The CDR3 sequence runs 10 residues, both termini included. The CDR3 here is CASSLTDRVV.

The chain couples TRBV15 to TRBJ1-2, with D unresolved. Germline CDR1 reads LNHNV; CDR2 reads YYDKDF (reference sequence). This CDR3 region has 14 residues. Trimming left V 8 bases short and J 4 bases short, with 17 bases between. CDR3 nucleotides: TGTGCCACCTCGCCGGCCCTGGGGAGCTATGGCTACACCTTC. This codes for CATSPALGSYGYTF.

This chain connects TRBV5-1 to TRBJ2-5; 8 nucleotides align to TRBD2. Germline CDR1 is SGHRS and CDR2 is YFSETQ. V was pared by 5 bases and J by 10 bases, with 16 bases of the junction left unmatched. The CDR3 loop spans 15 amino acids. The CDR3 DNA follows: TGCGCCAGCAGGCCAGCCTCCGGGACTAGTAACATCCAGTACTTC. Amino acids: CASRPASGTSNIQYF.

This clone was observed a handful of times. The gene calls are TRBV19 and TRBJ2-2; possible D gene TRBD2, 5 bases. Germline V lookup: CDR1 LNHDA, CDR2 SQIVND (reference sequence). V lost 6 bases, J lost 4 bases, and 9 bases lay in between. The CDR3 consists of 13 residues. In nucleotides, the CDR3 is TGTGCCAGTAGGGGCGGAGGCACCGGGGAGCTGTTTTTT. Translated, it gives CASRGGGTGELFF.

The CDR3 DNA reads TGTGCCAGCAGCCTTTACCGGAGTAGCGGAACCTACGAGCAGTACTTC. This encodes CASSLYRSSGTYEQYF. J is TRBJ2-7 and V is TRBV7-8; tentatively, D is TRBD2 (6 bases). The CDR3 covers 16 residues. Trimming cost V 5 bases and J 2 bases, with 19 bases left between them. Per the germline V gene, CDR1 is SGHVS and CDR2 is FQNEAQ.

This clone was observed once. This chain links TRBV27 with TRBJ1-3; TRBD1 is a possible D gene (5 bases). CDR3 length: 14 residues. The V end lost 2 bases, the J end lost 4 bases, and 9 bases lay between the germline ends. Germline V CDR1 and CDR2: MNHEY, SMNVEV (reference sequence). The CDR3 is CASSLRGSGNTIYF. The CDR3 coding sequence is TGTGCCAGCAGTTTAAGGGGTTCAGGAAACACCATATATTTT.

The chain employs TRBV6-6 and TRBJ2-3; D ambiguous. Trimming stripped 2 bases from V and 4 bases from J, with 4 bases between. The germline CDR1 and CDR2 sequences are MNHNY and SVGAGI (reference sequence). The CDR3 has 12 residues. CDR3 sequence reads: CASSYGPDTQYF. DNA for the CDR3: TGTGCCAGCAGTTACGGCCCAGATACGCAGTATTTT.

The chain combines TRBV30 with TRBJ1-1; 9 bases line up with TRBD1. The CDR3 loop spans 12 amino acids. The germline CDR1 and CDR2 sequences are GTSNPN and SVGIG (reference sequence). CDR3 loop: CAGDRVNTEAFF. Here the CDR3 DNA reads TGTGCGGGGGACAGGGTGAACACTGAAGCTTTCTTT.

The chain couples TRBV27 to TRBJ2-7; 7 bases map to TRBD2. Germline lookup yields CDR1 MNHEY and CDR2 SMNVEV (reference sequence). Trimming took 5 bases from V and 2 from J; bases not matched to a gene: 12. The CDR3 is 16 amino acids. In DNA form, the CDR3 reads TGTGCCAGCAGTCTAAGTGGTAGCGGGTACCCCTACGAGCAGTACTTC. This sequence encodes CASSLSGSGYPYEQYF.

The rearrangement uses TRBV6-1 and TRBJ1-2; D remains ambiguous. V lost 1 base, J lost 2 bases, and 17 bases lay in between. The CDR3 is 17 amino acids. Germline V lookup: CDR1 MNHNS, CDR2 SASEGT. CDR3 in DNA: TGTGCCAGCAGTGAAGGTGGTTGGGCAGGATTGAACTATGGCTACACCTTC. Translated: CASSEGGWAGLNYGYTF.

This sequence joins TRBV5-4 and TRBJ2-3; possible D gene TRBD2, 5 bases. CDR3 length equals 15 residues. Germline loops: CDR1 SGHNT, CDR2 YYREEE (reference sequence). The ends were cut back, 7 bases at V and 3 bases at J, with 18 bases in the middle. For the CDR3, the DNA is TGTGCCAGCGCCGATGGAAGCGGAACAACAGATACGCAGTATTTT. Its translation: CASADGSGTTDTQYF. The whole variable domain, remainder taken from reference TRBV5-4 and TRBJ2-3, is ETGVTQSPTHLIKTRGQQVTLRCSSQSGHNTVSWYQQALGQGPQFIFQYYREEENGRGNFPPRFSGLQFPNYSSELNVNALELDDSALYLCASADGSGTTDTQYFGPGTRLTVL.

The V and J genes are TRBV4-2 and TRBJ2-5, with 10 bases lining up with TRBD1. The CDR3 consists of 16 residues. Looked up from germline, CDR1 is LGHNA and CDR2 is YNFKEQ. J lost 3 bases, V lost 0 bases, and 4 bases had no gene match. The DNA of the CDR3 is TGTGCCAGCAGCCAAGATCCGGGACAGGGGAAAGAGACCCAGTACTTC. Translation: CASSQDPGQGKETQYF.